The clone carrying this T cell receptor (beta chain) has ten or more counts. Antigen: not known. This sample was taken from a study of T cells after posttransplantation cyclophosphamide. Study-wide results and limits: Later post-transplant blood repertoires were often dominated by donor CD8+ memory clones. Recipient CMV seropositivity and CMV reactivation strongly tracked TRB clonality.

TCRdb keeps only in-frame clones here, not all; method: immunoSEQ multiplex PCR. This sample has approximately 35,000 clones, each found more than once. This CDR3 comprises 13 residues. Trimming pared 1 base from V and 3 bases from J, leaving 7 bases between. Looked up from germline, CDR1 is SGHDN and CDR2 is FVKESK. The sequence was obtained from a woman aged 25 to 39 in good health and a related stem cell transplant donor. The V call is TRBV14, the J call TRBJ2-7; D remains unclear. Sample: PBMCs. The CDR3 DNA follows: TGTGCCAGCAGCCAAGGGTACAGCTACGAGCAGTACTTC. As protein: CASSQGYSYEQYF.